This T cell receptor (beta chain) is from a study of response to subunit inactivated influenza vaccine. Findings and caveats of the study: Every seasonal influenza vaccination brings in few new T cells, the authors suggested.

As regards this clonotype: The antigen remains unidentified.

From germline, CDR1 is LGHNA and CDR2 YSLEER. Trimming removed 0 bases from V and 1 base from J, with 19 bases in between. CDR3 length: 18 amino acids. MiXCR, run by TCRdb on the RT-PCR reads, gives a single entry per CDR3 protein. The sample lists over 150,000 distinct CDR3 sequences; roughly a tenth were seen once. The chain recombines TRBV4-3 with TRBJ2-7; D may be TRBD2 (5 bases). The source of this sequence is a man aged 50-75 years who received an inactivated influenza vaccine. This material consisted of CD8+ T cells sorted from PBMCs, taken about 24 months after vaccination. Here the CDR3 reads CASSQDPRGPETSYEQYF. In DNA form, the CDR3 reads TGCGCCAGCAGCCAAGATCCTCGCGGGCCCGAAACATCCTACGAGCAGTACTTC.